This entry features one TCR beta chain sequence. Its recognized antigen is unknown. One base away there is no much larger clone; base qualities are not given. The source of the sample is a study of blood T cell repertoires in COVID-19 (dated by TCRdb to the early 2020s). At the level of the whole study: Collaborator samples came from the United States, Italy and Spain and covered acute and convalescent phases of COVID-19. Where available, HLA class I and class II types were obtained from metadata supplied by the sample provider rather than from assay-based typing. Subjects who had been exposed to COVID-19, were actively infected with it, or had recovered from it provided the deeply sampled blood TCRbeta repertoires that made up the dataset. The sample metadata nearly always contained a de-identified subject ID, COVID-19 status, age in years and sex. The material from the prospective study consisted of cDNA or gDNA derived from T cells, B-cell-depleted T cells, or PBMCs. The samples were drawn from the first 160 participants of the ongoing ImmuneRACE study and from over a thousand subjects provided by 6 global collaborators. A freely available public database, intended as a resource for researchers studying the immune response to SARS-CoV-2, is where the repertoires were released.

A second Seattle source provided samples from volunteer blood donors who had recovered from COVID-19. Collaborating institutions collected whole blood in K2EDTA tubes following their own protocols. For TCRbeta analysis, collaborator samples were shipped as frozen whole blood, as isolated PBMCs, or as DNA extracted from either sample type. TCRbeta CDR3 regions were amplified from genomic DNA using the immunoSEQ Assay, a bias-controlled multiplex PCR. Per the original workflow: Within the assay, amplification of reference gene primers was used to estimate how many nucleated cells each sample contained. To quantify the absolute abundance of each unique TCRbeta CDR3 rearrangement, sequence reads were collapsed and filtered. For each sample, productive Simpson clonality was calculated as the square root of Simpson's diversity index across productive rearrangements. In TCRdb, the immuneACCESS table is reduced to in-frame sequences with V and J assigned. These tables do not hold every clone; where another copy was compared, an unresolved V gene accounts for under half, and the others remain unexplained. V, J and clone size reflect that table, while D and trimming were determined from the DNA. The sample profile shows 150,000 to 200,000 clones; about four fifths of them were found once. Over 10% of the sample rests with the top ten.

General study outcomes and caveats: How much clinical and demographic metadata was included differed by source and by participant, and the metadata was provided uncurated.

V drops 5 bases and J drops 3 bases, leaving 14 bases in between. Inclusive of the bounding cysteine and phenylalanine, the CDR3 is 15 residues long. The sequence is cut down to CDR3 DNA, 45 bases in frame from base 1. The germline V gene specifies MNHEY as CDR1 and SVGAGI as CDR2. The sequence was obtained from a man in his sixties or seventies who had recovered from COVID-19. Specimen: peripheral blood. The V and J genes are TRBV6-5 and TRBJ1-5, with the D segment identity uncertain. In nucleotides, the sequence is TGTGCCAGCAGTATCGACGGAGATTCCAATCAGCCCCAGCATTTT. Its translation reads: CASSIDGDSNQPQHF.